Presented here are 15 T cell receptor beta chains from one specimen sequenced in a study of cytomegalovirus exposure and HLA in healthy donors. Researchers ran the PCR with 60 Vbeta and 13 Jbeta primers. Here immunoSEQ multiplex PCR was the method, and the copy in TCRdb shows in-frame clones only, minus some. Among about 86,000 clones, approximately 81% were seen once, and the ten largest hold around 6.4%. The sample comprised PBMCs. These receptors were collected from a woman aged 45-65 years in good health and CMV-seropositive.

The chain uses TRBV6-5 and TRBJ2-2; TRBD1 agrees at 7 bases. The V gene's germline CDR1 is MNHEY and CDR2 SVGAGI. The CDR3 totals 14 residues. J was trimmed by 6 bases and V by 5 bases; bases with no gene match: 6. The CDR3 region is CASSTRTGSGELFF. The CDR3 region has the DNA TGTGCCAGCAGTACACGGACAGGTTCCGGGGAGCTGTTTTTT.

A few counts support this clone. The rearrangement joins TRBV4-1 to TRBJ2-1; 12 bases fit TRBD2. The CDR3 extends over 16 amino acids. V trimming: 6 bases; J trimming: 9 bases; junction bases outside the gene matches: 12. Germline lookup yields CDR1 MGHRA and CDR2 YSYEKL. Here the CDR3 reads CASRIDLAGGLVEQFF. In DNA form, the CDR3 reads TGCGCCAGCAGGATTGATCTAGCGGGAGGGTTGGTTGAGCAGTTCTTC.

The gene calls are TRBV7-2 and TRBJ2-7; D not resolved. Looked up from germline, CDR1 is SGHTA and CDR2 is FQGNSA. The CDR3 is 12 residues long. V was trimmed by 4 bases and J by 2 bases, leaving 6 bases between them. CDR3 in DNA: TGTGCCAGCAGCTACTACACCTACGAGCAGTACTTC. This translates into CASSYYTYEQYF.

CDR3 sequence (DNA): TGTGCCAGCAGCGCAACGGGACAGGATGGGGGGCAGTACTTC. It codes for CASSATGQDGGQYF. This chain uses TRBV7-9 with TRBJ2-7, with 8 nucleotides matching TRBD1. The CDR3 has 14 amino acids. Germline trimming cut 5 bases from V and 9 bases from J; bases unmatched to any gene: 12. Per germline, CDR1 SEHNR and CDR2 FQNEAQ (reference sequence).

This chain connects TRBV6-5 to TRBJ2-1; D perhaps matches TRBD2 (5 bases). The V and J ends lost 2 bases and 8 bases respectively, with 13 bases between them. From germline, CDR1 is MNHEY and CDR2 SVGAGI. The CDR3 has 14 residues. The CDR3 nucleotides are TGTGCCAGCAGTTACCCGGGGAACCCCCATGAGCAGTTCTTC. It translates to CASSYPGNPHEQFF.

This clone was counted a few times. This likely comes from a read error, as the CDR3 has no conserved phenylalanine or tryptophan at its end. No DNA is shown, since the ends of the CDR3 on it are uncertain; the CDR3 is the one TCRdb lists. The CDR3: CASSLGRGQLYI. V is TRBV7-9 and J is TRBJ2-4; TRBD1 was called by the table and not checked on the DNA. CDR1 SEHNR and CDR2 FQNEAQ come from the germline V gene (reference sequence). The CDR3 is 12 amino acids long, termini counted.

The chain recombines TRBV30 with TRBJ2-1; 13 bases match TRBD2. The CDR3 covers 13 residues. J was trimmed by 8 bases and V by 6 bases; bases with no gene match: 4. From germline, CDR1 is GTSNPN and CDR2 SVGIG (reference sequence). This CDR3 reads CACTSGRAHEQFF. Written as DNA, the CDR3 is TGTGCCTGCACTAGCGGGAGGGCCCATGAGCAGTTCTTC.

This chain uses TRBV10-1 with TRBJ2-5, with 11 bases aligning to TRBD2. V shed 8 bases, J shed 5 bases, and the junction held 7 bases outside the gene matches. The CDR3 has 14 residues. Germline loops: CDR1 WNHNN, CDR2 SYGVQD (reference sequence). This CDR3 reads CASFRTSGPETQYF. The CDR3, as DNA: TGCGCCAGCTTTAGGACTAGCGGGCCCGAGACCCAGTACTTC.

This chain uses TRBV28 with TRBJ2-7, with TRBD1 matching 8 bases. This CDR3 has 14 amino acids. The germline gives CDR1 MDHEN, CDR2 SYDVKM. Unmatched junction bases numbered 7, after V lost 8 bases and J lost 1 base. The CDR3 DNA follows: TGTGCCAGCGGTACTGGGGACAGGTCCTACGAGCAGTACTTC. This codes for CASGTGDRSYEQYF.

This clone was counted a few times. In the same sample, other DNA sequences code for this CDR3. This chain connects TRBV30 to TRBJ2-7; 7 bases line up with TRBD2. J was trimmed by 0 bases and V by 0 bases; bases with no gene match: 2. CDR3 length: 14 residues. Germline CDR1 and CDR2: GTSNPN and SVGIG (reference sequence). The CDR3 spells CAWSVGGGSYEQYF. The CDR3 DNA sequence: TGTGCCTGGAGTGTAGGCGGGGGCTCCTACGAGCAGTACTTC.

The CDR3: CASSLESVRTDTQYF. The CDR3 nucleotides are TGTGCCAGCAGCTTAGAGTCGGTCCGCACAGATACGCAGTATTTT. This chain uses TRBV7-9 with TRBJ2-3; D is uncertain. Germline values: CDR1 SEHNR, CDR2 FQNEAQ (reference sequence). Trimming cost V 1 base and J 1 base, with 9 bases left between them. The CDR3 sequence is 15 residues long. The full variable domain, in which reference TRBV7-9 and TRBJ2-3 provide the parts outside the CDR3, is DTGVSQNPRHKITKRGQNVTFRCDPISEHNRLYWYRQTLGQGPEFLTYFQNEAQLEKSRLLSDRFSAERPKGSFSTLEIQRTEQGDSAMYLCASSLESVRTDTQYFGPGTRLTVL.

This chain uses TRBV13 with TRBJ2-7, with 8 bases lining up with TRBD1. The CDR3 spans 15 residues. The germline CDR1 and CDR2 sequences are PRHDT and FYEKMQ (reference sequence). V lost 5 bases to trimming and J lost 4 bases; unmatched junction nucleotides: 10. This CDR3 is CASSHSGTGGYEQYF. The CDR3 bases are TGTGCCAGCAGCCATTCCGGGACAGGCGGTTACGAGCAGTACTTC.

The table lists this clone with a count of one. J is TRBJ2-1 and V is TRBV2; 10 nucleotides agree with TRBD2. Germline V gene data show CDR1 as SNHLY and CDR2 as FYNNEI. The V and J ends lost 7 bases and 4 bases, in that order; junction bases with no gene match: 7. CDR3 length: 15 residues. In DNA, the CDR3 is TGTGCCAGCAAGGGAGCGGGAGGGGCGTACAATGAGCAGTTCTTC. Translating gives CASKGAGGAYNEQFF. Full variable domain (outside the CDR3, taken from reference TRBV2 and TRBJ2-1): EPEVTQTPSHQVTQMGQEVILRCVPISNHLYFYWYRQILGQKVEFLVSFYNNEISEKSEIFDDQFSVERPDGSNFTLKIRSTKLEDSAMYFCASKGAGGAYNEQFFGPGTRLTVL.

The rearrangement links TRBV25-1 to TRBJ1-4; D is perhaps TRBD1 (5 bases). Germline V lookup: CDR1 MGHDK, CDR2 SYGVNS. V was cut by 4 bases and J by 8 bases, with 17 bases left in between. CDR3 size: 15 residues. CDR3 sequence: CASSGAWGGEEKLFF. The CDR3 DNA follows: TGTGCCAGCAGTGGGGCGTGGGGGGGAGAGGAAAAACTGTTTTTT.

This chain links TRBV2 with TRBJ2-3; a possible D gene is TRBD2 (5 bases). V dropped 2 bases and J dropped 6 bases, with 9 bases sitting between them. The CDR3 runs to 13 residues. CDR1 is SNHLY and CDR2 is FYNNEI in the germline V gene. In DNA, the CDR3 is TGTGCCAGCAGTGAAATTGGCGGGGATACGCAGTATTTT. It specifies CASSEIGGDTQYF.